What follows is one T cell receptor beta chain and its context. The antigen remains unidentified. The data stem from a study of T cell responses to AZD1222 COVID-19 vaccine. Trimming at V came to 11 bases and at J to 8 bases, leaving 10 bases not matched to a gene. Germline loops: CDR1 MDHEN, CDR2 SYDVKM. The CDR3 totals 12 residues. Both about-4-week and about-12-week second-dose recipients were combined. Using immunoSEQ multiplex PCR, the repertoire was profiled, and TCRdb retains in-frame clones only, with some absent. In the table there are roughly 80,000 clones, around nine tenths of which are singletons. Findings and limits, study-wide: Dominant CD4 TCR responses targeted spike regions 160-218 and 743-854. Clonal diversity was possibly underestimated; the donors were predominantly white British and more often female. Spike-specific TCR breadth and depth rose after two AZD1222 doses.

This TCR derives from an adult who received the AZD1222 COVID-19 vaccine. The sample consisted of peripheral blood, taken 28 days after the second AZD1222 dose. The rearrangement uses TRBV28 and TRBJ1-2, with 8 bases lining up with TRBD1. CDR3 coding DNA: TGTGCCGCGCAGGGACAGGCTTTAGGCTACACCTTC. Its translation is CAAQGQALGYTF.